There are a few counts of the clone carrying this TCR beta chain. The target antigen is unknown. These data originate in a study of T-cell reconstitution after alpha-beta-depleted transplantation in children. Unique molecular identifiers were incorporated into the prepared TCRbeta library. TCRdb independently ran MiXCR on the PCR reads; one entry per CDR3 protein. The table records fewer than 700,000 distinct CDR3 sequences, 20% to 25% of them present only once. Study conclusions and caveats: After one year, T-cell counts and TCRbeta diversity mostly came from new T cells. Some patients' high day-60 TCRbeta diversity was traced to surviving recipient T cells and thymic progenitors.

The germline gives CDR1 SQVTM, CDR2 ANQGSEA. The CDR3 loop spans 13 amino acids. Unmatched junction bases numbered 10, after V lost 2 bases and J lost 10 bases. The V gene is TRBV29-1, the J gene TRBJ1-2; 7 bases are shared with TRBD1. The TCR originated in a boy under three years old who had a stem cell transplant for acute myeloid leukemia, so the T cells may come from the graft donor. Material: PBMCs, mostly from graft donor cells, obtained 360 days after TCRalphabeta/CD19-depleted stem cell transplant. The CDR3 nucleotides read TGCAGCGTTGAAAGGAGCAGGGGGGTAGACTACACCTTC. It codes for CSVERSRGVDYTF.